Here is one T cell receptor beta chain with its context. The sample belongs to a study of blood T cell repertoires in COVID-19. Participants came from 20 to 25 US areas, aged roughly 18 to 90 years. Per the authors' pipeline: Reference gene primer amplification in the assay estimated nucleated cell counts. Repertoires were generated with immunoSEQ multiplex PCR, while TCRdb's copy carries only in-frame clones and drops some. That table supplies the V and J calls and clone size; D and trimming were determined from the DNA. The sample carries hundreds of thousands of clones, roughly nine tenths recorded once. The CDR3 sequence is 13 residues long. Trimming took off 8 bases at V and 5 bases at J, with 12 bases between the two ends.

Specimen: PBMCs or T cells enriched from blood (not recorded which). This TCR derives from a man under 40 who had recovered from COVID-19. The chain joins TRBV12-3 or TRBV12-4 to TRBJ1-4, with D possibly TRBD1 on 5 matching bases. The CDR3 sequence is CASGGDQNEKLFF. Written as DNA, the CDR3 is TGTGCCAGCGGAGGGGATCAGAATGAAAAACTGTTTTTT.